A selection of T cell receptor beta chains follows, all from one sample in a study of T cell responses to AZD1222 COVID-19 vaccine. Sequencing was performed with immunoSEQ multiplex PCR; in TCRdb, only in-frame clones are kept and a portion is missing. The table includes about 150,000 clones, roughly 89% detected once. Sample: peripheral blood, taken on day 0 of AZD1222 vaccination. Receptors were obtained from an adult in good health. CDR3s include the opening cysteine and the closing phenylalanine or tryptophan. The order of the fields is V gene, J gene, D gene, clone size, CDR3 protein, CDR3 DNA. The D gene is left open where the match is weak. Part of the rows lack a size; the others show once, few, many or a class for expanded clones.

>TRBV27|TRBJ2-4|TRBD2|.
CASTPLYRGGAKNIQYF
TGTGCCAGCACCCCATTATATCGGGGGGGAGCCAAAAACATTCAGTACTTC
>TRBV10-1|TRBJ2-7|TRBD1|.
CASSDLGQGSYEQYF
TGCGCCAGCAGTGATCTCGGACAGGGGTCCTACGAGCAGTACTTC
>TRBV6-6|TRBJ2-2|.|.
CASSGTLSGELFF
TGTGCCAGCAGTGGGACGCTGTCCGGGGAGCTGTTTTTT
>TRBV19|TRBJ1-1|.|once
CATDFNTEAFF
TGTGCCACCGACTTCAACACTGAAGCTTTCTTT
>TRBV7-8|TRBJ1-2|.|.
CASSLRPGSLYGYTF
TGTGCCAGCAGCTTAAGGCCGGGATCCCTCTATGGCTACACCTTC
>TRBV7-3|TRBJ2-7|.|once
CASSLTSQYEQYF
TGTGCCAGCAGCTTAACTTCGCAGTACGAGCAGTACTTC
>TRBV7-9|TRBJ2-7|.|.
CASSLGGVSYEQYF
TGTGCCAGCAGCTTAGGGGGGGTCTCCTACGAGCAGTACTTC
>TRBV2|TRBJ1-4|.|.
CASSLLPGTMSEKLFF
TGTGCCAGCAGCCTCCTCCCCGGGACAATGAGTGAAAAACTGTTTTTT
>TRBV7-9|TRBJ2-5|.|.
CASSFQETQYF
TGTGCCAGCAGCTTCCAAGAGACCCAGTACTTC
>TRBV30|TRBJ2-6|.|.
CAWRLPSGANVLTF
TGTGCCTGGAGACTACCCTCTGGGGCCAACGTCCTGACTTTC
>TRBV19|TRBJ1-1|.|.
CASSIRRNTEAFF
TGTGCCAGTAGTATTCGGAGGAACACTGAAGCTTTCTTT
>TRBV5-1|TRBJ1-2|.|.
CASSPIPDAFNYGYTF
TGCGCCAGCAGCCCTATACCGGACGCGTTTAACTATGGCTACACCTTC
>TRBV4-1|TRBJ1-1|.|.
CASSRYRGGGDTEAFF
TGCGCCAGCAGCCGTTACCGGGGAGGAGGTGACACTGAAGCTTTCTTT
>TRBV29-1|TRBJ1-2|.|.
CSAIIPGRVSTF
TGCAGCGCTATAATACCGGGACGGGTGAGTACCTTC
>TRBV2|TRBJ2-7|TRBD2|.
CASSERASGVSYEQYF
TGTGCCAGCAGTGAAAGGGCTAGCGGGGTATCCTACGAGCAGTACTTC
>TRBV6-5|TRBJ2-4|.|.
CASSYSTALAKNIQYF
TGTGCCAGCAGTTACTCGACGGCGCTAGCCAAAAACATTCAGTACTTC
>TRBV18|TRBJ2-7|TRBD1|.
CASSPGQGTYEQYF
TGTGCCAGCTCACCCGGACAGGGGACCTACGAGCAGTACTTC
>TRBV18|TRBJ1-2|TRBD1|.
CASSAGQGTYGYTF
TGTGCCAGCTCAGCCGGACAGGGGACCTATGGCTACACCTTC
>TRBV5-1|TRBJ2-7|TRBD1|.
CASSWDRDLGEQYF
TGCGCCAGCAGCTGGGACAGGGACCTGGGCGAGCAGTACTTC
>TRBV2|TRBJ1-2|.|.
CASSLISGASTGYTF
TGTGCCAGCAGTCTTATCTCGGGGGCATCTACTGGCTACACCTTC
>TRBV5-1|TRBJ2-2|.|.
CASSLQGHGGELFF
TGCGCCAGCAGCCTACAGGGTCACGGCGGGGAGCTGTTTTTT
>TRBV2|TRBJ1-1|.|.
CASSVGGGMNTEAFF
TGTGCCAGCAGTGTAGGTGGGGGCATGAACACTGAAGCTTTCTTT
>TRBV5-1|TRBJ2-7|.|.
CASRSSISSYEQYF
TGCGCCAGCAGGTCGTCGATTAGCTCCTACGAGCAGTACTTC
>TRBV5-1|TRBJ2-2|.|once
CASRSSGELFF
TGCGCCAGCAGGTCCAGCGGGGAGCTGTTTTTT
>TRBV10-1|TRBJ2-5|TRBD1|few
CASSSTGRRETQYF
TGCGCCAGCAGTTCGACAGGGCGGCGAGAGACCCAGTACTTC
>TRBV14|TRBJ2-7|.|.
CASSQDRYGPLGQYF
TGTGCCAGCAGCCAAGATCGATACGGTCCCCTGGGGCAGTACTTC